Below, one T cell receptor beta chain is given with its context. This clonotype turned up a few times. Its antigen is still unknown. Base-call qualities are not available, and no considerably larger clone is one nucleotide away. In a library made to pick up alpha chains, this beta chain is a stray read with a size that means little. Library preparation was by 5' RACE. For sequencing, a NextSeq 500 was employed. The TCR library protocol attached a unique molecular identifier to each TCR cDNA molecule to allow correction of PCR and sequencing errors. Turning to the authors' computational methods: Decombinator tools were used for TCR identification, UMI-based error correction and CDR3 extraction. TCRs above a frequency of 2 per 1,000, corresponding to the top 1% of the tumor frequency distribution, were defined as expanded. Renyi diversity was calculated using the R vegan package after each repertoire was subsampled 100 times to 5,000 TCRs. CDR3 similarity networks were constructed using string-kernel similarity of amino acid triplets, with links drawn between CDR3s whose pairwise similarity was above 0.82. The raw public data were reprocessed by TCRdb itself: fastp quality trimming at Q25, MiXCR clonotype calling, in-frame beta chains only. Each record represents a unique CDR3 protein, reported with the most common genes and DNA among its rows. The V and J calls shown here were made by TCRdb, not taken from the authors' results. A total of thousands of distinct CDR3 sequences appear in this sample, roughly 24% of them only once. About 25% of the sample rests with the top ten.

Sample time point, as interpreted from the label and publication: sample taken at primary tumor resection. Whole RNA extracted from tumor and nontumor lung tissue, or from cryopreserved PBMC samples, was used for TCR sequencing without cell sorting. Donors were 72 patients with early-stage, untreated non-small cell lung cancer from the lung TRACERx cohort. A patient was chosen for TCR sequencing only when enough RNA was available from at least two tumor regions. This sample was included in a study of spatial heterogeneity in lung cancer (dated by TCRdb to the late 2010s). About the full investigation: Beta-chain transcripts were consistently detected in greater numbers than alpha-chain transcripts, which likely reflects a higher abundance of beta-chain transcripts. Nonsynonymous mutation counts, determined by whole-exome sequencing of tumor tissue, were related to features of the TCR repertoire. TCR alpha and beta repertoires were quantitatively compared across multiple tumor regions, matched nontumor lung and blood in non-small cell lung cancer. In the raw uncorrected reads, each unique combination of TCR and UMI appeared more than ten times on average. Both alpha and beta chains were TCR-sequenced in roughly 200 tumor regions, some 64 matched nontumor lung samples and around 54 PBMC samples obtained at surgery. On the study overall, not on this receptor specifically: Ubiquitous expanded tumor TCRs were found in blood more often at tumor resection than at routine follow-up. Confirming at a functional level the hypothesis that regional TCRs recognize regional mutations was considered to require additional single-cell paired TCR alpha and beta sequencing.

As encoded in the germline V gene (reference sequence), CDR1 is SGHKS while CDR2 is YYEKEE. Inclusive of the bounding cysteine and phenylalanine, the CDR3 is 13 residues long. The entry retains the CDR3 DNA only, 39 bases that are in frame from base 1. V and J are truncated by 0 bases and 4 bases respectively, leaving an intervening sequence of 8 bases. The rearranged segments are TRBV5-5 and TRBJ2-7; TRBD1 is perhaps the D gene, given 6 matching bases. The specimen was PBMCs, collected at surgery. The TCR was taken from a female donor with early-stage non-small cell lung cancer. The CDR3: CASSLAGEYEQYF. In nucleotides, the sequence is TGTGCCAGCAGCTTGGCAGGGGAGTACGAGCAGTACTTC.